This T cell receptor (beta chain) was captured by sequencing in a study of patients and donors after allogeneic stem cell transplantation (dated by TCRdb to the early 2020s). The cysteine opens and the phenylalanine closes a CDR3 of 14 amino acids. Only the CDR3 part of the read is kept: 42 bases, read in frame from the first base. V is cut back by 10 bases and J by 7 bases, with 11 bases in the junction unmatched. Concerning this clonotype: Its recognized antigen is unknown. Base qualities are not recorded, but no much larger clone differs from it by a single base.

Receptor libraries were prepared by RT-PCR. This sample was sequenced with a NextSeq 550. Starting from the raw public reads, TCRdb applied fastp trimming at Q25, assembled clones with MiXCR and retained in-frame beta chains. Identical CDR3 proteins give one entry, which carries the most common genes and DNA. Here the sample has 190,000 or so distinct CDR3 sequences; around two fifths occur a single time. The ten largest clones capture around 10% of the sample. This sequence was found in a human donor who was either an allogeneic HSCT recipient or a stem cell or donor lymphocyte infusion donor (not recorded which). It is not recorded whose cells these are; they may come from a transplant donor. Recombination connected TRBV12-3 or TRBV12-4 to TRBJ2-3; 10 central bases correspond to TRBD2. The material sequenced was blood, either unsorted or a sorted T cell fraction (not recorded which). CDR3 region: CATLRAGGPNTQYF. The nucleotides are TGTGCCACTCTGAGAGCGGGGGGGCCTAATACGCAGTATTTT.